The 13 T cell receptor beta chains below all came from one sample that was sequenced in a study of cytomegalovirus exposure and HLA in healthy donors. With 60 Vbeta and 13 Jbeta primers, the PCR was carried out. TCRdb's copy holds only in-frame clones and misses some; the assay was immunoSEQ multiplex PCR. Among approximately 110,000 clones, around two thirds were seen once, and the ten largest hold 2.6%. Sample: PBMCs. These TCRs come from a man aged 50-59 years in good health and CMV-seropositive.

The rearrangement uses TRBV7-8 and TRBJ2-2; D remains unclear. CDR1 and CDR2 (germline): SGHVS, FQNEAQ. V gave up 4 bases and J gave up 0 bases, with 15 bases separating them. This CDR3 has 17 amino acids. CDR3 nucleotide sequence: TGTGCCAGCAGCTCCCCGTCGGCGGCCGCGAACACCGGGGAGCTGTTTTTT. As protein: CASSSPSAAANTGELFF. The complete variable domain, with remaining parts taken from reference TRBV7-8 and TRBJ2-2, reads GAGVSQSPRYKVAKRGQDVALRCDPISGHVSLFWYQQALGQGPEFLTYFQNEAQLDKSGLPSDRFFAERPEGSVSTLKIQRTQQEDSAVYLCASSSPSAAANTGELFFGEGSRLTVL.

Concerning this clone: A read error may account for a junction end that differs from germline. The rearrangement uses TRBV7-2 and TRBJ2-4; TRBD2 is a possible D gene (6 bases). The CDR3 totals 13 residues. Germline V gives CDR1 SGHTA, CDR2 FQGNSA. CDR3 amino acids: CASSGGEKNSQYF. CDR3 in DNA: TGTGCCAGCAGCGGAGGGGAGAAAAACAGTCAGTACTTC.

This chain links TRBV9 with TRBJ1-2; TRBD1 might be the D (5 bases). V was trimmed by 10 bases and J by 4 bases, leaving 17 bases between them. The CDR3 runs to 13 residues. In germline, CDR1 is SGDLS, CDR2 YYNGEE. This CDR3 is CASEGGGAYGYTF. The CDR3, as DNA: TGTGCCTCGGAGGGCGGGGGAGCCTATGGCTACACCTTC.

As DNA, the CDR3 is TGTGCCAGCAGCCCCGGACAGGGGATAGGGCAGCCCCAGCATTTT. Its translation: CASSPGQGIGQPQHF. This chain links TRBV27 with TRBJ1-5; the match to TRBD1 covers 9 bases. The germline V gene has CDR1 MNHEY and CDR2 SMNVEV (reference sequence). The CDR3 is made up of 15 amino acids. The ends lost 6 bases at V and 7 bases at J; junction bases unmatched: 10.

The chain uses TRBV5-1 and TRBJ2-5, with 8 bases fitting TRBD1. Trimming cost V 4 bases and J 5 bases; bases outside gene matches: 22. The length of the CDR3 is 19 residues. Germline CDR1 SGHRS, CDR2 YFSETQ. In DNA form, the CDR3 reads TGCGCCAGCAGCCCCATTTTGGGCATCTACAGGGGGAAGGGTGAGACCCAGTACTTC. Translation gives CASSPILGIYRGKGETQYF.

This chain joins TRBV5-1 and TRBJ1-1; TRBD1 matches at 7 bases. Germline CDR1 is SGHRS and CDR2 is YFSETQ. This CDR3 spans 15 amino acids. Trimming took 0 bases from V and 6 from J; bases not matched to a gene: 8. The CDR3 sequence: CASSLGRGGIAEAFF. In nucleotides, the CDR3 is TGCGCCAGCAGCTTGGGTAGAGGGGGCATCGCTGAAGCTTTCTTT.

The V call is TRBV4-2, the J call TRBJ2-3, with 14 bases identical to TRBD2. CDR1 and CDR2 from the germline V gene are LGHNA and YNFKEQ. This CDR3 is 18 amino acids long. J was trimmed by 6 bases and V by 5 bases; bases with no gene match: 13. The CDR3 nucleotides read TGTGCCAGCAGCACGCAACCGGGACTAGCGGGGGTTGGGGATACGCAGTATTTT. Protein: CASSTQPGLAGVGDTQYF.

J is TRBJ2-3 and V is TRBV19; possibly TRBD1 for D (7 bases). This CDR3 comprises 17 residues. The V and J ends lost 8 bases and 4 bases respectively, with 25 bases between them. CDR1 and CDR2 (germline): LNHDA, SQIVND (reference sequence). CDR3 DNA: TGTGCCAGTGGGGGCAGGGGGGATATCGGATACGCAGATACGCAGTATTTT. Its protein is CASGGRGDIGYADTQYF. The complete variable domain, with remaining parts taken from reference TRBV19 and TRBJ2-3, reads DGGITQSPKYLFRKEGQNVTLSCEQNLNHDAMYWYRQDPGQGLRLIYYSQIVNDFQKGDIAEGYSVSREKKESFPLTVTSAQKNPTAFYLCASGGRGDIGYADTQYFGPGTRLTVL.

The chain links TRBV10-3 to TRBJ1-1; 10 nucleotides agree with TRBD1. The CDR3 loop spans 13 amino acids. The V segment lost 10 bases and the J segment 4 bases; nucleotides outside the gene matches: 6. CDR1 and CDR2 from the germline V gene are ENHRY and SYGVKD. In DNA, the CDR3 is TGTGCCACAGGGACAGGGGTGTTCACTGAAGCTTTCTTT. This sequence encodes CATGTGVFTEAFF.

The chain is built from TRBV11-2 and TRBJ2-7, with D tentatively TRBD1 (5 bases). The CDR3 runs 12 residues. CDR1 is SGHAT, CDR2 FQNNGV, per germline. Trimming left V 3 bases short and J 6 bases short, with 9 bases between. CDR3 amino acids: CASSFGQVEQYF. As DNA, the CDR3 is TGTGCCAGCAGCTTCGGACAAGTCGAGCAGTACTTC.

The chain combines TRBV9 with TRBJ1-2, with 8 bases that match TRBD1. CDR3 length equals 15 residues. The J segment lost 8 bases and the V segment lost 4 bases, leaving 13 bases of the junction unmatched. CDR1 is SGDLS and CDR2 is YYNGEE in the germline V gene. Here the CDR3 reads CASSNDQGAVGGYTF. The DNA of the CDR3 is TGTGCCAGCAGCAATGATCAGGGGGCAGTAGGGGGCTACACCTTC.

The chain couples TRBV6-4 to TRBJ2-6; TRBD1 is a possible D gene (6 bases). V was shortened by 5 bases and J by 2 bases, with 13 bases between the two germline ends. The CDR3 length is 16 residues. The V gene's germline CDR1 is MRHNA and CDR2 SNTAGT. The DNA of the CDR3 is TGTGCCAGCAGTCAATCAGGGGTAACTGGGGCCAACGTCCTGACTTTC. Protein product: CASSQSGVTGANVLTF.

The V gene is TRBV5-1, the J gene TRBJ2-1, with 10 nucleotides matching TRBD1. J lost 8 bases, V lost 4 bases, and 6 bases had no gene match. This CDR3 has 14 amino acids. The germline gives CDR1 SGHRS, CDR2 YFSETQ. The CDR3 region is CASSGGQGHDEQFF. CDR3 in DNA: TGCGCCAGCAGCGGGGGACAGGGGCACGATGAGCAGTTCTTC.